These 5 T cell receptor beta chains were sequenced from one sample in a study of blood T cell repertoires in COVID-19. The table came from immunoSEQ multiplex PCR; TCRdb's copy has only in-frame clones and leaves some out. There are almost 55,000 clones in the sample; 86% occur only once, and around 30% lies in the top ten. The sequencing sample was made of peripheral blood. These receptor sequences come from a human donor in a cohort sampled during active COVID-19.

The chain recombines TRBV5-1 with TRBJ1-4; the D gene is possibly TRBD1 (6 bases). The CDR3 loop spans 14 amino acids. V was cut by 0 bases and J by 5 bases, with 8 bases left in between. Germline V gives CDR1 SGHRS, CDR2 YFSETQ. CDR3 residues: CASSLGQANEKLFF. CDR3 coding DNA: TGCGCCAGCAGCTTGGGACAGGCAAATGAAAAACTGTTTTTT.

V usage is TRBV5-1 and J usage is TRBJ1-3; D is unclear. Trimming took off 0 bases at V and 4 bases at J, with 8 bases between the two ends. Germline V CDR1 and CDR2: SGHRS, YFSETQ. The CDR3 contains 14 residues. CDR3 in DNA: TGCGCCAGCAGCTTGGAAGTAGCGGGAAACACCATATATTTT. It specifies CASSLEVAGNTIYF.

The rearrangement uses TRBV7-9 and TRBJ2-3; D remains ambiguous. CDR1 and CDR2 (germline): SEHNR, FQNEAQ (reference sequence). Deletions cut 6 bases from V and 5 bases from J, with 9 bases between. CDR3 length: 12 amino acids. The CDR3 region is CASRNYRDTQYF. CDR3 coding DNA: TGTGCCAGCAGAAACTATCGAGATACGCAGTATTTT.

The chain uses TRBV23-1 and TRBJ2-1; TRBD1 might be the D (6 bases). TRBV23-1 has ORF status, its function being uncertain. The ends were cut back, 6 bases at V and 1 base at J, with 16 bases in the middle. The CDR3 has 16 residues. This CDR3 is CASRPQGPSSYNEQFF. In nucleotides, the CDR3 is TGCGCCAGCAGGCCGCAGGGGCCGTCATCCTACAATGAGCAGTTCTTC.

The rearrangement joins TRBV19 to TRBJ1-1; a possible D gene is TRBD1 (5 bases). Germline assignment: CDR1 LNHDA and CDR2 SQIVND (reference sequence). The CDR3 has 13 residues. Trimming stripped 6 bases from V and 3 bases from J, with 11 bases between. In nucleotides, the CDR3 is TGTGCCAGTAGGATCGTAGGGGACACTGAAGCTTTCTTT. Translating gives CASRIVGDTEAFF.